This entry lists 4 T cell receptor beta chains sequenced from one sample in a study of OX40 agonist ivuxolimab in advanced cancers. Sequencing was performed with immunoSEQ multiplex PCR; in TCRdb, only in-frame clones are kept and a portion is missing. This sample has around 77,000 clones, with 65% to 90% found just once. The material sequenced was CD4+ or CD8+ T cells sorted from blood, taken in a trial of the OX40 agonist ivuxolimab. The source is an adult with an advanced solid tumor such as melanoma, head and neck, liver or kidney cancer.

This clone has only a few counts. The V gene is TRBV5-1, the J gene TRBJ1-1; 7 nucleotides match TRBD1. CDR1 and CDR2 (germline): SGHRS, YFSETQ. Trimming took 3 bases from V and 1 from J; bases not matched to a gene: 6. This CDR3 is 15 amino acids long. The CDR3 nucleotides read TGCGCCAGCAGCTCGAAGACAGGGCCGAACACTGAAGCTTTCTTT. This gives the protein CASSSKTGPNTEAFF.

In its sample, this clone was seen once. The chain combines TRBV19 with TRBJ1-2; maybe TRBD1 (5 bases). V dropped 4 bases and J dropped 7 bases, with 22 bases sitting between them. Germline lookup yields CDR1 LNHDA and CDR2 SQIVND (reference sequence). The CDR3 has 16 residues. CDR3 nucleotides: TGTGCCAGTAGTACCGACCGGGACCTTCCCCTTGGTGGCTACACCTTC. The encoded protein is CASSTDRDLPLGGYTF.

CDR3 in amino acids: CASSPQRGTEAFF. For the CDR3, the DNA is TGTGCCAGCAGCCCCCAACGGGGAACTGAAGCTTTCTTT. The chain employs TRBV14 and TRBJ1-1; D ambiguous. With 4 bases removed from V and 5 bases from J, the gap between germline ends came to 11 bases. Germline-derived CDR1 and CDR2 are SGHDN and FVKESK. The CDR3 sequence is 13 residues long.

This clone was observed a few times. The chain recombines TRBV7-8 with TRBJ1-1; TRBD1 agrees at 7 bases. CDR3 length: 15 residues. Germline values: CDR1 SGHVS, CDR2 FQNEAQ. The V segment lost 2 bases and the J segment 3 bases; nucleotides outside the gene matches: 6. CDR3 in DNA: TGTGCCAGCAGCTTAACGAGCAGGGGGGACACTGAAGCTTTCTTT. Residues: CASSLTSRGDTEAFF.